This record concerns one T cell receptor (beta chain) sequence. Its antigen is unknown. Sequenced by immunoSEQ multiplex PCR; TCRdb stores in-frame clones only, minus some. The profile shows 16,000 or so clones, about 95% of them singletons. This entry comes from a study of graft-versus-host responses after intestinal transplantation. General observations from the study: Some GvH clones were seen earlier in gut or blood, suggesting intestinal origin. The highest levels of circulating GvH clones went along with early declines in HvG clones after transplant.

There are 15 residues in the CDR3. J gave up 6 bases and V 0 bases, and 6 bases lay outside the gene matches. Per germline, CDR1 SGDLS and CDR2 YYNGEE. This specimen was PBMCs, taken 23 days after intestinal transplant. The receptor comes from a human patient who received an intestinal transplant, so some T cells may come from the graft donor. This chain uses TRBV9 with TRBJ2-1, with 7 nucleotides matching TRBD2. CDR3 loop: CASSVDLAEINEQFF. The CDR3 region has the DNA TGTGCCAGCAGCGTAGATCTAGCGGAGATCAATGAGCAGTTCTTC.